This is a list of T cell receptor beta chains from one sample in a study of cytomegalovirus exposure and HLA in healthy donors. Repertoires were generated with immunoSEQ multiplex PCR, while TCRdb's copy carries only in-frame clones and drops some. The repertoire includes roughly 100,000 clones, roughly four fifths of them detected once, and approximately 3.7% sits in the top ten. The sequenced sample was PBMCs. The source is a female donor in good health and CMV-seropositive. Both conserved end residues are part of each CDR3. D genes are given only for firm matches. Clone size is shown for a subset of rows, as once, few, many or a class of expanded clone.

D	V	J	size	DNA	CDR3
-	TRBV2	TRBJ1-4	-	TGTGCCAGCGGCGGGGTGATTAATGAAAAACTGTTTTTT	CASGGVINEKLFF
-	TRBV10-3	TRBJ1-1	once	TGTGCCATCAGTAGCCTCGACACTGAAGCTTTCTTT	CAISSLDTEAFF
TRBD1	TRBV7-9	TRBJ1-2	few	TGTGCCAGCAGCGTTGGACAGGACGACTATGGCTACACCTTC	CASSVGQDDYGYTF
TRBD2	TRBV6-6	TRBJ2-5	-	TGTGCCAGCCGTACTAGCGGGGGACCAGGAGAGACCCAGTACTTC	CASRTSGGPGETQYF
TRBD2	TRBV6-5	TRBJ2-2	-	TGTGCCAGCACCGATAGCGGGGTTAACACCGGGGAGCTGTTTTTT	CASTDSGVNTGELFF
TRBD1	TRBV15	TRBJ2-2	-	TGTGCCACCAGCAGAGGTACGACAGGGCTCCGCGGGGAGCTGTTTTTT	CATSRGTTGLRGELFF
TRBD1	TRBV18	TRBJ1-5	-	TGTGCCAGCTCACCGCTTCAGGGAGTGACAGGGGGCAATCAGCCCCAGCATTTT	CASSPLQGVTGGNQPQHF
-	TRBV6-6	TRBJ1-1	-	TGTGCCAGCAGGGAGACAGCCATGAACACTGAAGCTTTCTTT	CASRETAMNTEAFF
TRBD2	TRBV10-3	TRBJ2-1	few	TGTGCCATCAGTGAGGGGACTAGCGTCGATGAGCAGTTCTTC	CAISEGTSVDEQFF
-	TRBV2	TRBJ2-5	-	TGTGCCAGCAGTGAAGGAAACAGCCAAGAGACCCAGTACTTC	CASSEGNSQETQYF
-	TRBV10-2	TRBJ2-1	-	TGCGCCAGCAGTGAGAAACAGAGTTACAATGAGCAGTTCTTC	CASSEKQSYNEQFF
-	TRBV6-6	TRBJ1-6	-	TGTGCCAGCAGTTACTTCTCGGGGAATAATTCACCCCTCCACTTT	CASSYFSGNNSPLHF
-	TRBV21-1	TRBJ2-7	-	TGTGCCAGCAGCAAGGACCCGGGACTAGCGGGAGTATTTATTCCTAACGTCTACGAGCAGTACTTC	CASSKDPGLAGVFIPNVYEQYF
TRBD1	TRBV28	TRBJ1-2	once	TGTGCCAGCAGACTAAGACCGGGACAGGCGGACTATGGCTACACCTTC	CASRLRPGQADYGYTF
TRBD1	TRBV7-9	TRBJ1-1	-	TGTGCCAGCAGCCCGACAGGACAGGGCGACACTGAAGCTTTCTTT	CASSPTGQGDTEAFF
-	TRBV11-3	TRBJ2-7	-	TGTGCCAGCAGCTTAGCCAGGGAGGACGAGCAGTACTTC	CASSLAREDEQYF
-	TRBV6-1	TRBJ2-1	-	TGTGCCAGCTCTCGACGGGGCGGGGAATTCATTGAGCAGTTCTTC	CASSRRGGEFIEQFF
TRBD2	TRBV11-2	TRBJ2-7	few	TGTGCCAGCAGCTTAGGAAGACTAGCGGGGTACTACGAGCAGTACTTC	CASSLGRLAGYYEQYF
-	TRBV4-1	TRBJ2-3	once	TGCGCCAGCAGGCCCAGGGGATTCAGCACAGATACGCAGTATTTT	CASRPRGFSTDTQYF
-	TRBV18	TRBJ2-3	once	TGTGCCAGCTCACCACTTGCGACAGAACTCACAGATACGCAGTATTTT	CASSPLATELTDTQYF
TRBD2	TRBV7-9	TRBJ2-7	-	TGTGCCAGCAGCCTAGTGGGGACTAGCGGGGGAGGATCCCACTACGAGCAGTACTTC	CASSLVGTSGGGSHYEQYF